Listed here is a single T cell receptor beta chain. At one end the junction does not follow the germline gene, possibly because of a read error. The sample is drawn from a study of technical replicates of blood from a handful of donors. Germline CDR1 reads SNHLY; CDR2 reads FYNNEI. This CDR3 is built from 11 residues. Produced via immunoSEQ multiplex PCR; TCRdb's table is partial and in-frame only. The table shows approximately 50,000 clones, with roughly 86% occurring only once. Sequenced input: PBMCs. This clonotype was obtained from a human donor in good health. Some clones in this sample may be carry-over from other donors' samples. This sequence joins TRBV2 and TRBJ2-1; a possible D gene is TRBD2 (6 bases). CDR3 sequence (DNA): TGTGCCAGCTTGGACTACGATGAGCAGTTCTTC. Translated: CASLDYDEQFF. Full variable domain (rest looked up from reference TRBV2 and TRBJ2-1): EPEVTQTPSHQVTQMGQEVILRCVPISNHLYFYWYRQILGQKVEFLVSFYNNEISEKSEIFDDQFSVERPDGSNFTLKIRSTKLEDSAMYFCASLDYDEQFFGPGTRLTVL.